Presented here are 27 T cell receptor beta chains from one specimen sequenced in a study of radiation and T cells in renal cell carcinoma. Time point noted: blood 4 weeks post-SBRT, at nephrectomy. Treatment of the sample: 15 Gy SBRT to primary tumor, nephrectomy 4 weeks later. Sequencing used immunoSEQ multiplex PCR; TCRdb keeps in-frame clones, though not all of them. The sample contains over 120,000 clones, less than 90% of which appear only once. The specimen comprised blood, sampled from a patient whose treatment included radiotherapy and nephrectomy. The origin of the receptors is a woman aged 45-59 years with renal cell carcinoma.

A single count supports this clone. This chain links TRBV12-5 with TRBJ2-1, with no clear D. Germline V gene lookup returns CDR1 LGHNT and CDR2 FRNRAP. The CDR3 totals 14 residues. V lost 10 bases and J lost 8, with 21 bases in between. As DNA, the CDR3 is TGTGCTACTAACGGTTCCCTAGGTGTCGATGAGCAGTTCTTC. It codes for CATNGSLGVDEQFF.

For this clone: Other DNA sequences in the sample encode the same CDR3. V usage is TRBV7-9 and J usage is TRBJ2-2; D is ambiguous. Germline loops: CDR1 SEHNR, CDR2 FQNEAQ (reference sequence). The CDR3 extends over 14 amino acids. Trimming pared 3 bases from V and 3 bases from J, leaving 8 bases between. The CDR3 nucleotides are TGTGCCAGCAGCTTGGGCCGTGACACCGGGGAGCTGTTTTTT. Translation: CASSLGRDTGELFF.

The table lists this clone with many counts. The CDR3 region has the DNA TGTGCCAGCAGTCAAGGGCGACCTGGGGGCTACACCTTC. Amino acid sequence: CASSQGRPGGYTF. The V gene is TRBV2, the J gene TRBJ1-2; D call uncertain. From germline, CDR1 is SNHLY and CDR2 FYNNEI. This CDR3 spans 13 amino acids. Trimming removed 5 bases from V and 8 bases from J, with 15 bases in between.

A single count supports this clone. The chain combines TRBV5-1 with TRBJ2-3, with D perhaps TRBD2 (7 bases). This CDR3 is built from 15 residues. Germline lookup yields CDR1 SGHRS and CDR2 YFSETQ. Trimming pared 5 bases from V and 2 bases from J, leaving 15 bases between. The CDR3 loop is CASRSQGGSTDTQYF. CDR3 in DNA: TGCGCCAGCAGGTCACAGGGAGGGTCCACAGATACGCAGTATTTT.

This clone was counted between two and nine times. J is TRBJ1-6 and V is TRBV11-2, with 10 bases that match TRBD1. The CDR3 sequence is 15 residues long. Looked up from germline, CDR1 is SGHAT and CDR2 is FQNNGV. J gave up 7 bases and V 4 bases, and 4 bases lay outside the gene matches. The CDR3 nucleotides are TGTGCCAGCAGCTCCAAGGACAGGGGGAATTCACCCCTCCACTTT. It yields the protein CASSSKDRGNSPLHF.

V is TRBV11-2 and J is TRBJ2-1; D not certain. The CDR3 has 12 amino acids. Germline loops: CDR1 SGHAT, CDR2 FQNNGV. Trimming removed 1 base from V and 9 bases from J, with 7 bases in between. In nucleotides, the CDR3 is TGTGCCAGCAGCTTAGTAGTTGGTGAGCAGTTCTTC. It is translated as CASSLVVGEQFF. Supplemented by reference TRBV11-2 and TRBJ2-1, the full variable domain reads EAGVAQSPRYKIIEKRQSVAFWCNPISGHATLYWYQQILGQGPKLLIQFQNNGVVDDSQLPKDRFSAERLKGVDSTLKIQPAKLEDSAVYLCASSLVVGEQFFGPGTRLTVL.

The CDR3: CASSSPSGTGGADTQYF. The CDR3 DNA sequence: TGTGCCAGCAGTTCGCCCTCCGGGACAGGGGGGGCAGATACGCAGTATTTT. The chain joins TRBV28 to TRBJ2-3; 11 bases agree with TRBD1. Trimming cost V 4 bases and J 4 bases; bases outside gene matches: 10. From germline, CDR1 is MDHEN and CDR2 SYDVKM. The CDR3 totals 17 residues.

CDR3 amino acids: CASSLVAASGEQFF. CDR3 DNA sequence: TGTGCCAGCAGCTTAGTCGCAGCGTCGGGCGAGCAGTTCTTC. The chain recombines TRBV7-9 with TRBJ2-1; no firm D call. The CDR3 runs 14 residues. The V and J ends lost 1 base and 10 bases respectively, with 14 bases between them. CDR1 SEHNR and CDR2 FQNEAQ come from the germline V gene (reference sequence).

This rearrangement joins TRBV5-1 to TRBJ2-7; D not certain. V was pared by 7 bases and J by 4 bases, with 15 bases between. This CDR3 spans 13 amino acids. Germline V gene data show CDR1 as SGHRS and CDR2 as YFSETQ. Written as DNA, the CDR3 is TGCGCCAGCGTTAGGAAGGGATGGTACGAGCAGTACTTC. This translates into CASVRKGWYEQYF.

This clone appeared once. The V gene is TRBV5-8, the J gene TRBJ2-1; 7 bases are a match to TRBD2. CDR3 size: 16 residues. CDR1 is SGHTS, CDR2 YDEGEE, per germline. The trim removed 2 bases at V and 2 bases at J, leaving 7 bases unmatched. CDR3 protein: CASSFEGGRAYNEQFF. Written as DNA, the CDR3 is TGTGCCAGCAGCTTTGAGGGAGGGCGGGCCTACAATGAGCAGTTCTTC.

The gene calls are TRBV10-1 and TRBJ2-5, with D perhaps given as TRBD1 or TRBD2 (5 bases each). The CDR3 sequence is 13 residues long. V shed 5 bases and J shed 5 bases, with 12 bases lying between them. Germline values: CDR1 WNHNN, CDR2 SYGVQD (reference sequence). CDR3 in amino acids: CASSKKGRETQYF. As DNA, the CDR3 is TGCGCCAGCAGTAAGAAGGGACGGGAGACCCAGTACTTC.

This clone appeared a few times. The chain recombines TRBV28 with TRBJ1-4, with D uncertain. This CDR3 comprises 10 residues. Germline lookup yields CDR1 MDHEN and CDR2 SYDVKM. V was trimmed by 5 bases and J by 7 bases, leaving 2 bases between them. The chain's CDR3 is CASSREKLFF. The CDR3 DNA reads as TGTGCCAGCAGTCGTGAAAAACTGTTTTTT.

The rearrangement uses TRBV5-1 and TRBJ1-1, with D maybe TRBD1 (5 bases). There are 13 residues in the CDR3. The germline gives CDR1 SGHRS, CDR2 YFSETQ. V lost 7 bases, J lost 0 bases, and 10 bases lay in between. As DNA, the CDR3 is TGCGCCAGCGGGACGGAACTGAACACTGAAGCTTTCTTT. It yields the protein CASGTELNTEAFF.

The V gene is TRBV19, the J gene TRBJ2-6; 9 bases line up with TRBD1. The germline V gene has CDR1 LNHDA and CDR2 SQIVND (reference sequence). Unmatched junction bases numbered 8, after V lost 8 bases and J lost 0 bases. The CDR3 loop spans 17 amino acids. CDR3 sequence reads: CASGTGTGISGANVLTF. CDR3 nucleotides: TGTGCCAGTGGGACCGGGACAGGGATCTCTGGGGCCAACGTCCTGACTTTC.

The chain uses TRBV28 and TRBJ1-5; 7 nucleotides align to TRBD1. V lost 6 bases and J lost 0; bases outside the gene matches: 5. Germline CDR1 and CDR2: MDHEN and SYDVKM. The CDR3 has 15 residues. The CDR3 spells CASSTGTDSNQPQHF. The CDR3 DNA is TGTGCCAGCAGCACCGGGACAGATAGCAATCAGCCCCAGCATTTT.

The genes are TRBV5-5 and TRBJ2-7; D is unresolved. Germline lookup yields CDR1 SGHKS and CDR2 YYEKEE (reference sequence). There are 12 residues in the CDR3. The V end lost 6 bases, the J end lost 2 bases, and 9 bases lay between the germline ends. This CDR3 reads CASTPNPYEQYF. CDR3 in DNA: TGTGCCAGCACCCCAAACCCCTACGAGCAGTACTTC.

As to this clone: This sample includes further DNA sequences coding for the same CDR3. CDR3 amino acids: CSASGPYEQYF. The CDR3 bases are TGCAGTGCTAGCGGCCCCTACGAGCAGTACTTC. The V gene is TRBV20-1, the J gene TRBJ2-7, with no clear D. CDR1 is DFQATT, CDR2 SNEGSKA, per germline (reference sequence). This CDR3 has 11 amino acids. Trimming cost V 3 bases and J 2 bases, with 5 bases left between them.

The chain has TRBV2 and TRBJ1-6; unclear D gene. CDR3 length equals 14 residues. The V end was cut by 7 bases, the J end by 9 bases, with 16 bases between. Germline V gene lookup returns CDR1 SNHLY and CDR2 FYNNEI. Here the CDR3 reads CASKTGPGSSPLHF. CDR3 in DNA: TGTGCCAGCAAAACCGGACCAGGCTCTTCACCCCTCCACTTT.

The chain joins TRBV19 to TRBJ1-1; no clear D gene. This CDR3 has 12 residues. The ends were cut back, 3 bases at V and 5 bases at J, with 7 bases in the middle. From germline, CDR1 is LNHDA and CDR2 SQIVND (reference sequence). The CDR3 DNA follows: TGTGCCAGTAGTATCTTGGGTACTGAAGCTTTCTTT. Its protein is CASSILGTEAFF. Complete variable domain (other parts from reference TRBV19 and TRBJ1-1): DGGITQSPKYLFRKEGQNVTLSCEQNLNHDAMYWYRQDPGQGLRLIYYSQIVNDFQKGDIAEGYSVSREKKESFPLTVTSAQKNPTAFYLCASSILGTEAFFGQGTRLTVV.

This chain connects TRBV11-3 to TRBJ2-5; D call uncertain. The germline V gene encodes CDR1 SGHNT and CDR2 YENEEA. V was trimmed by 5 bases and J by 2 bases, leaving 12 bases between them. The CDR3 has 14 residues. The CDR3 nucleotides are TGTGCCAGCAGCCTCCGAGGCGGACAAGAGACCCAGTACTTC. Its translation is CASSLRGGQETQYF.

The CDR3 region is CASGPPPQETQYF. In nucleotides, the CDR3 is TGTGCCAGCGGACCCCCACCGCAAGAGACCCAGTACTTC. The chain carries TRBV6-1 and TRBJ2-5, with D hard to call. The CDR3 totals 13 residues. Germline CDR1 reads MNHNS; CDR2 reads SASEGT. V lost 8 bases and J 2 bases, leaving 12 bases between the germline ends.

CDR3 sequence: CASSVQDGATNYGYTF. The CDR3 bases are TGTGCCAGCAGCGTTCAGGACGGAGCCACTAACTATGGCTACACCTTC. The J gene is TRBJ1-2, the V gene TRBV9; D gene unclear. Germline CDR1 reads SGDLS; CDR2 reads YYNGEE. CDR3 length: 16 residues. Between the trimmed V and J ends, which lost 2 bases and 0 bases, there was a span of 14 bases. The full variable domain, completed using reference TRBV9 and TRBJ1-2, is DSGVTQTPKHLITATGQRVTLRCSPRSGDLSVYWYQQSLDQGLQFLIQYYNGEERAKGNILERFSAQQFPDLHSELNLSSLELGDSALYFCASSVQDGATNYGYTFGSGTRLTVV.

Written as DNA, the CDR3 is TGTGCCAGCAGCTTATCGGGTACCTACAATGAGCAGTTCTTC. Protein sequence: CASSLSGTYNEQFF. The V and J genes are TRBV7-9 and TRBJ2-1; D remains unclear. V was trimmed by 2 bases and J by 2 bases, leaving 7 bases between them. This CDR3 is 14 amino acids long. CDR1 and CDR2 (germline): SEHNR, FQNEAQ (reference sequence).

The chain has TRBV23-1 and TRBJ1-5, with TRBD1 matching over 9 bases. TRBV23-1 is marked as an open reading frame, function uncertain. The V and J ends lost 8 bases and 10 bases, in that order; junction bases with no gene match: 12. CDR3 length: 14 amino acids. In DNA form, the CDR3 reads TGCGCCAGCGGAGTCGGGGGACAGGGAGTTCCCCAGCATTTT. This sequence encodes CASGVGGQGVPQHF.

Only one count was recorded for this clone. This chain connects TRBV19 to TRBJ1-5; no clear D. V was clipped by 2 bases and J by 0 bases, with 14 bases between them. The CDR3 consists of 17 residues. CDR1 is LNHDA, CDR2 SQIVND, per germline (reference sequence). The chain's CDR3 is CASSIPAGSPSNQPQHF. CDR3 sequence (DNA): TGTGCCAGTAGTATACCAGCCGGTAGCCCTAGCAATCAGCCCCAGCATTTT. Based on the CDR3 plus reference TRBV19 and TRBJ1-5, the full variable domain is DGGITQSPKYLFRKEGQNVTLSCEQNLNHDAMYWYRQDPGQGLRLIYYSQIVNDFQKGDIAEGYSVSREKKESFPLTVTSAQKNPTAFYLCASSIPAGSPSNQPQHFGDGTRLSIL.

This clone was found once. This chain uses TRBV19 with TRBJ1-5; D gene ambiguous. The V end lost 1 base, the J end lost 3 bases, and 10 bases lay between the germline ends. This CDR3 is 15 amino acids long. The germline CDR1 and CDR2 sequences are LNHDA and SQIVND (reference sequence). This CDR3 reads CASSIAGGYNQPQHF. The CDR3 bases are TGTGCCAGTAGTATAGCAGGCGGATACAATCAGCCCCAGCATTTT. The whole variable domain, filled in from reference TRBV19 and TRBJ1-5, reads DGGITQSPKYLFRKEGQNVTLSCEQNLNHDAMYWYRQDPGQGLRLIYYSQIVNDFQKGDIAEGYSVSREKKESFPLTVTSAQKNPTAFYLCASSIAGGYNQPQHFGDGTRLSIL.

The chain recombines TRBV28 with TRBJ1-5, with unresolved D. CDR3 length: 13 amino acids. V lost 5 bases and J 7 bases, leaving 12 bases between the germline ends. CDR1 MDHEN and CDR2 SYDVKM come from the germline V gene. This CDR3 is CASSPPLAQPQHF. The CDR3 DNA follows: TGTGCCAGCAGTCCCCCCCTCGCCCAGCCCCAGCATTTT.